This T cell receptor beta chain was captured in a study of identical twins listed by TCRdb under 2016. A note on the overall study: TCR alpha and beta repertoires from monozygotic twins, unrelated adults of various ages and cord blood were deep-sequenced to test whether fetal clonotypes persist. To rule out contamination, the twin experiments were replicated at different times with different library preparation protocols. Overall study outcomes, separate from this receptor: In monozygotic twins, recombination models systematically underestimated out-of-frame TCR alpha sharing, but the models matched the sharing seen between unrelated individuals. Fewer insertions were carried by abundant cord blood beta clonotypes; a weaker similar trend was observed in young adult naive repertoires, while no such trend was observed in memory repertoires. Compared with coincidental sharing between unrelated individuals, an excess of low generation-probability sequences was observed among out-of-frame TCR alpha sequences shared between twins. Zero-insertion analyses could be partly confounded by invariant T cells such as MAIT and iNKT, although diverse VJ usage argued against such confounding for most clonotypes. A weaker excess of twin sharing was found in beta out-of-frame sequences because the signal-to-noise ratio was lowered by fewer shared sequences. Conclusions relied on cross-sectional statistical analysis, since the same donors could not be followed over many years.

Trimmed from V: 6 bases; trimmed from J: 2 bases; junction bases lacking a gene match: 1. Reading the germline V gene gives CDR1 MNHNS and CDR2 SASEGT. The CDR3 spans 14 residues, from the cysteine through the phenylalanine. The DNA shown is the 42-base CDR3, in frame from base 1. As concerns this clonotype: The antigen it binds to is not known. Base qualities are missing; no much larger clone stands one base away.

The library was generated by 5' RACE. These reads were obtained on an Illumina HiSeq 2000. A universal primer binding site was introduced by template switching, and a unique molecular identifier was present in the final cDNA, enabling accurate counting of TCR cDNA molecules. Specific primers in the conserved constant-segment region were used to synthesize first-strand cDNA for TCR alpha and beta chains. To control for contamination, every cDNA library was double barcoded, receiving both a SMART-Mk sample barcode and Illumina barcodes. TruSeq adapter sequences and Illumina sample barcodes were added in two successive PCR steps. The TCR alpha and beta cDNA libraries were sequenced on the Illumina HiSeq platform using custom primers. The paper's data handling went like this. MiGEC processed the raw reads to extract unique molecular identifiers, while MiXCR was used to determine the CDR3 positions. Recombination models were inferred per individual with the repgenHMM and IGoR tools using an EM algorithm. Shared clonotypes were analyzed with the tcR package in R, and sharing was normalized by the product of cloneset sizes. To study raw recombination free of thymic and clonal selection effects, out-of-frame nonproductive sequences were analyzed. TCRdb trimmed public reads at Q25 via fastp, called clones via MiXCR and kept in-frame beta chains. Every entry covers one CDR3 protein and lists the most common genes and DNA from its rows. Clone size and V and J calls follow TCRdb, not the original study. In this sample the table shows hundreds of thousands of distinct CDR3 sequences, over 8.5% of which occur a single time. The top ten clones comprise roughly 0.9% of the sample.

Every donor in the study was a healthy Caucasian. Three pairs of female monozygotic twins, all aged about 18 to 29 years, were included in the twin cohort. The RNA used for TCR libraries was isolated from peripheral blood mononuclear cells. A further study also used this sample, focusing on yellow fever vaccine responses in identical twins. As the second paper documents: According to the authors, in identical twins the way T cells responded to vaccination appeared partly convergent and partly personalized. Focusing on identical twins, the study followed the T cell clones that responded to the vaccine, and did so with precision.

The sample was PBMCs. The TCR comes from a woman under 30 in good health. The sequence joins TRBV6-1 to TRBJ1-6, with TRBD1 matching 7 junction bases. For the CDR3, the sequence is CASRGQAYNSPLHF. The DNA sequence reads TGTGCCAGCAGAGGACAGGCCTATAATTCACCCCTCCACTTT.